This TCR beta chain is drawn from a study of T cell clonality in common variable immunodeficiency. Findings and caveats of the study: TCRbeta clonality was increased in CVID versus healthy controls. Links between repertoire features and CVID complications were heterogeneity-limited.

Donors gave roughly 5 to 8 ml heparinized peripheral whole blood. This clone was observed many times. Its antigen is currently unknown. Sequencing input was equivalent genomic DNA from CVID and controls. Some clones are missing from TCRdb's copy, which holds only in-frame ones; the method was immunoSEQ multiplex PCR. Listed for the sample are about 42,000 clones, none seen a single time. Sequenced sample: peripheral blood mononuclear cells. The receptor comes from a person aged 18-70 years in good health.

The CDR3 spells CSARQGFNSYEQFF. The CDR3 DNA, read in part, is TGCAGTGCTAGACAGGGTTTCAATAGCTATGAG. The chain joins TRBV20-1 to TRBJ2-1, with D tentatively TRBD1 (5 bases). The sequence runs out 3 residues before the end of the CDR3; the remainder is reconstructed from the germline J gene. CDR1 and CDR2 from the germline V gene are DFQATT and SNEGSKA (reference sequence). This CDR3 contains 14 residues. The V gene lost 2 bases and the J gene lost 8 bases, with 16 bases spanning the gap.